What follows are 9 T cell receptor beta chains derived from one specimen sequenced in a study of blood T cell repertoires in COVID-19. Generated by immunoSEQ multiplex PCR, the TCRdb table keeps only in-frame clones and is missing some. The sample lists about 260,000 clones; around 80% were seen once. Source material: peripheral blood. The receptors stem from a man aged 55 to 70 with acute or convalescent COVID-19.

This clone showed up just once. The chain links TRBV3-1 (or the pseudogene TRBV3-2) to TRBJ1-5; TRBD1 matches 8 bases. The germline V gene has CDR1 LGHDT and CDR2 YNNKEL (reference sequence). The CDR3 length is 19 residues. Trimming at V came to 5 bases and at J to 0 bases, leaving 15 bases not matched to a gene. This CDR3 is CASSSSSGTGKYSNQPQHF. The DNA of the CDR3 is TGTGCCAGCAGCTCCTCCTCCGGGACAGGCAAGTATAGCAATCAGCCCCAGCATTTT.

The V call is TRBV28, the J call TRBJ1-2; TRBD1 agrees at 8 bases. CDR1 is MDHEN and CDR2 is SYDVKM in the germline V gene. The CDR3 consists of 17 residues. Trimming cost V 4 bases and J 4 bases; bases outside gene matches: 14. The CDR3 coding sequence is TGTGCCAGCAGTTCGGGACAGGCCTCTTCCCGAATCTATGGCTACACCTTC. This gives the protein CASSSGQASSRIYGYTF.

The chain has TRBV12-3 or TRBV12-4 and TRBJ2-5, with D perhaps matching TRBD1 (5 bases). The CDR3 is made up of 11 amino acids. Trimming left V 7 bases short and J 7 bases short, with 10 bases between. CDR3 sequence: CASTKQGTQYF. CDR3 nucleotides: TGTGCCAGCACCAAGCAGGGGACCCAGTACTTC.

This chain connects TRBV29-1 to TRBJ2-5, with D perhaps matching TRBD2 (5 bases). V was shortened by 5 bases and J by 0 bases, with 13 bases between the two germline ends. This CDR3 spans 14 amino acids. Germline V lookup: CDR1 SQVTM, CDR2 ANQGSEA. CDR3 amino acids: CSVYVSGYQETQYF. The CDR3 DNA sequence: TGCAGCGTTTACGTCTCGGGGTACCAAGAGACCCAGTACTTC.

This clone is a singleton in its sample. The chain joins TRBV7-8 to TRBJ2-3; 9 positions match TRBD2. Germline-derived CDR1 and CDR2 are SGHVS and FQNEAQ. CDR3 length: 14 amino acids. V was pared by 4 bases and J by 6 bases, with 5 bases of the junction left unmatched. The CDR3 sequence: CASSSREGRDTQYF. CDR3 bases: TGTGCCAGCAGCTCGCGGGAGGGCCGCGATACGCAGTATTTT.

The V call is TRBV19, the J call TRBJ2-3, with D possibly matching TRBD2 (5 bases). V was cut by 6 bases and J by 0 bases, with 7 bases left in between. This CDR3 has 13 residues. The germline V gene encodes CDR1 LNHDA and CDR2 SQIVND (reference sequence). The CDR3 DNA follows: TGTGCCAGTAGGACTATCAGCACAGATACGCAGTATTTT. Protein product: CASRTISTDTQYF.

This rearrangement joins TRBV4-3 to TRBJ2-7, with 7 bases identical to TRBD2. J was trimmed by 7 bases and V by 4 bases; bases with no gene match: 10. CDR3 length: 14 amino acids. Germline CDR1 reads LGHNA; CDR2 reads YSLEER. The CDR3 sequence is CASSPSGMGWEQYF. CDR3 sequence (DNA): TGCGCCAGCAGCCCCAGCGGGATGGGGTGGGAGCAGTACTTC.

This clone was counted once. V gene TRBV5-1 combines with J gene TRBJ2-6; 7 bases fit TRBD1. The CDR3 sequence is 16 residues long. V lost 4 bases and J lost 5; bases outside the gene matches: 9. Germline lookup yields CDR1 SGHRS and CDR2 YFSETQ. The CDR3 DNA sequence: TGCGCCAGCAGCGTGTACAGGGGTGACAGGGCCAACGTCCTGACTTTC. The encoded protein is CASSVYRGDRANVLTF. Using reference TRBV5-1 and TRBJ2-6 for the parts outside the CDR3, the full variable domain is KAGVTQTPRYLIKTRGQQVTLSCSPISGHRSVSWYQQTPGQGLQFLFEYFSETQRNKGNFPGRFSGRQFSNSRSEMNVSTLELGDSALYLCASSVYRGDRANVLTFGAGSRLTVL.

The rearrangement joins TRBV6-6 to TRBJ2-7; TRBD1 agrees at 9 bases. The ends lost 7 bases at V and 2 bases at J; junction bases unmatched: 9. The CDR3 consists of 15 residues. Germline V CDR1 and CDR2: MNHNY, SVGAGI (reference sequence). As DNA, the CDR3 is TGTGCCAGCACTCAATCCGGGACAGGGCCCTACGAGCAGTACTTC. As protein: CASTQSGTGPYEQYF.